A selection of T cell receptor beta chains follows, all from one sample in a study of blood T cells in healthy people across ages. TCRdb analysed the 5' RACE reads with MiXCR anew, one entry per CDR3 protein. The sample holds 800,000 to 950,000 distinct CDR3 sequences, 29% seen once. Another study also made use of these data, one on T cells of mothers and their children.

The source material was blood. The receptor set was obtained from a woman in her 40s in good health. Each CDR3 is given with its conserved first and last residue. A D gene is named only where the DNA matches it firmly.

V gene	CDR3 length	J gene	D gene	CDR3 protein
TRBV7-2	13	TRBJ2-3	-	CASNPLSTDTQYF
TRBV4-1	15	TRBJ2-4	-	CASSLGAYVGDIQYF
TRBV3-1	16	TRBJ1-1	-	CASSQYGSLSDTEAFF
TRBV18	16	TRBJ2-1	TRBD1	CASSLTGTGGGDEQFF
TRBV20-1	14	TRBJ1-2	-	CSARDVGGAMGYTF
TRBV27	15	TRBJ2-5	TRBD2	CASSLGLAGSETQYF
TRBV6-1	13	TRBJ1-2	-	CASSASGDGGYTF
TRBV2	15	-	TRBD1	CASIPRTGRSGEQYF
TRBV7-8	16	TRBJ2-7	-	CASSPPWDLVSYEQYF
TRBV5-1	14	TRBJ2-7	TRBD1	CASSPGTGNYERYF
TRBV10-3	13	TRBJ1-3	-	CAIRGPSGNTIYF
TRBV29-1	15	-	TRBD2	CSVEAGGSHSYEQYF
TRBV24-1	18	TRBJ2-7	TRBD1	CATSDGVFGTGVRDEQYF
TRBV20-1	15	TRBJ2-5	TRBD2	CSARSSGGAGGTQYF
TRBV24-1	16	TRBJ2-3	TRBD2	CATSDLEREGTDTQYF
TRBV5-1	13	TRBJ1-4	-	CASRYSGGEKLFF
TRBV6-4	13	TRBJ2-2	-	CASSDIPTGELFF
TRBV24-1	15	TRBJ2-1	-	CATSDSGLRNNEQFF
TRBV7-9	14	TRBJ1-1	TRBD1	CASSQRGQRREAFF
TRBV7-2	17	TRBJ2-7	TRBD1	CASSQMILTGADYEQYF
TRBV4-1	15	TRBJ1-1	TRBD1	CASSQEGQGGTEAFF
TRBV25-1	14	TRBJ2-7	TRBD1	CASTRQGAVYEQYF
TRBV29-1	13	TRBJ2-1	TRBD2	CSGGGRRYNEQFF
TRBV3-1	14	TRBJ2-2	-	CASTPGPNTGELFF
TRBV6-1	16	TRBJ2-5	-	CASSDLSRGQQETQYF
TRBV7-9	15	TRBJ2-7	-	CASSLAGGRGYEQYF
TRBV4-2	15	TRBJ2-7	TRBD1	CASSPVKGADYEQYF